This T cell receptor (beta chain) was sequenced in a study of tumor-infiltrating lymphocytes in primary liver carcinoma. Study-level results: Roughly 7.5-24% of top clones, and no more, occurred in all five tumor regions.

The source material, roughly 20-31 mg of unsorted bulk tissue, was used to co-extract RNA and DNA. Patients carried chronic HBV infection without prior treatment. For this clonotype: Its target is not known. A junction boundary mismatches the germline segment, possibly from a read error.

CDR1 is SQVTM, CDR2 ANQGSEA, per germline. The CDR3 consists of 15 residues. Priming with a constant-region primer yielded TCR beta cDNA from around 540 ng total RNA. Researchers made the TCR beta libraries by running three nested multiplex PCR rounds with slightly modified ARM-PCR. Forward primers for TRBV1-TRBV30 and a C-beta reverse primer served the first two PCR rounds, at around 9 cycles each. MiXCR, applied by TCRdb to the multiplex PCR reads, yields one record per CDR3 protein. Among 100,000 or so distinct CDR3 sequences listed, approximately 82% were seen once. Material for sequencing was liver tumor tissue from sampling region 3. Subset in this sample: tumor region T3, left-lateral pole. The receptor's source is a middle-aged man with primary liver carcinoma and hepatitis B virus infection. The chain employs TRBV29-1 and TRBJ2-2, with 10 bases that match TRBD2. The CDR3 loop is CSFGTSAANTGDLFF. CDR3 nucleotide sequence: TGCAGCTTTGGGACTAGCGCGGCAAACACCGGGGACCTGTTTTTT.